The rows below give T cell receptor beta chains drawn from one sample of a study of PD-1 blockade in classical Hodgkin lymphoma. Sequenced by immunoSEQ multiplex PCR; TCRdb stores in-frame clones only, minus some. The data hold 150,000 or so clones, with less than 80% observed a single time. The input for sequencing was peripheral blood mononuclear cells (PBMCs), taken before the second cycle of nivolumab. The receptors here all came from a human donor with classical Hodgkin lymphoma. The CDR3 runs from the conserved cysteine through the conserved F or W. The D gene is left open where the match is weak. Part of the rows lack a size; the others show once, few, many or a class for expanded clones.

V gene	clone size	D gene	J gene	CDR3 protein
TRBV2	NA	TRBD1	TRBJ2-5	CASSGGQGQETQYF
TRBV2	NA	TRBD2	TRBJ2-3	CASTLAGGLFLDTQYF
TRBV7-5	NA	NA	TRBJ2-7	CARSLGSGNHHEQYF
TRBV29-1	NA	TRBD1	TRBJ1-2	CSVDRQGYGYTF
TRBV18	NA	TRBD1	TRBJ2-1	CASSPKGQGAYNEQFF
TRBV5-6	NA	NA	TRBJ2-1	CASSLELLGGYNEQFF
TRBV15	NA	NA	TRBJ2-3	CATSRGTGAGTDTQYF
TRBV29-1	NA	TRBD2	TRBJ2-1	CSGGGFEQFF
TRBV5-1	NA	TRBD1	TRBJ1-6	CASSSEQAAGGSPLHF
TRBV5-1	NA	TRBD2	TRBJ2-7	CASNKDGREQGEQYF
TRBV29-1	once	NA	TRBJ1-2	CSVEGRGYGYTF
TRBV6-5	NA	NA	TRBJ2-7	CASSYKPGSYEQYF
TRBV5-4	NA	NA	TRBJ1-2	CASSNPGYTF
TRBV6-5	NA	NA	TRBJ2-3	CASSQLATDTQYF
TRBV10-3	NA	TRBD2	TRBJ2-1	CAISESLADPGNEQFF
TRBV28	NA	TRBD1	TRBJ1-4	CASSLDRVTNEKLFF
TRBV9	NA	TRBD2	TRBJ2-1	CASSPRGSGGYNEQFF
TRBV7-8	once	NA	TRBJ1-6	CASSSRGGGSYNSPLHF
TRBV19	NA	NA	TRBJ1-4	CASTAGDQKLFF
TRBV10-3	few	NA	TRBJ2-5	CAISEFREETQYF
TRBV15	NA	NA	TRBJ2-1	CATSRDSALNEQFF
TRBV7-6	NA	TRBD2	TRBJ2-2	CASSRLAEGTGELFF
TRBV18	NA	NA	TRBJ1-6	CASSTQTLNSPLHF
TRBV6-5	NA	TRBD2	TRBJ2-3	CATRASGGSAQYF
TRBV5-6	NA	NA	TRBJ2-7	CASSGGQGDQYF
TRBV13	NA	NA	TRBJ2-6	CASSYLLAPSGANVLTF
TRBV9	few	NA	TRBJ1-2	CASSAHHRDYGYTF
TRBV7-9	once	NA	TRBJ1-2	CASSPPGRVRRDYGYTF
TRBV5-4	NA	TRBD1	TRBJ2-3	CASRTGSTDTQYF
TRBV6-1	NA	TRBD2	TRBJ2-3	CASSELAGGADTQYF
TRBV7-2	few	NA	TRBJ1-5	CASSSQGNQPQHF
TRBV7-3	NA	NA	TRBJ1-1	CASSLGPQNTEAFF
TRBV2	NA	NA	TRBJ1-1	CASSEATGQGTEAFF
TRBV18	few	NA	TRBJ2-7	CASSPPGRRALFYEQYF
TRBV11-2	NA	TRBD1	TRBJ1-3	CASSEDRRINTIYF
TRBV28	few	NA	TRBJ1-2	CASSLAAANNYGYTF
TRBV27	few	NA	TRBJ1-2	CASSPNRNYGYTF
TRBV7-3	NA	TRBD2	TRBJ2-2	CASSPKSWRGAGELFF
TRBV28	NA	NA	TRBJ1-2	CASAWYDGYTF
TRBV19	NA	TRBD2	TRBJ2-7	CASSNPLAGVSYEQYF
TRBV12-5	NA	NA	TRBJ2-1	CASGPGLPRNEQFF
TRBV7-2	few	TRBD1	TRBJ1-1	CASSSQGGQGTEAFF
TRBV18	NA	NA	TRBJ1-5	CASSPPGGSNQPQHF
TRBV29-1	NA	NA	TRBJ2-7	CSVGVRGEQYF
TRBV7-3	NA	NA	TRBJ2-1	CASSLRRDRNNEQFF
TRBV6-1	once	TRBD1	TRBJ1-2	CASRTGALHYGYTF
TRBV10-1	once	NA	TRBJ1-1	CASSERPNTEAFF
TRBV21-1	NA	NA	TRBJ2-7	CASSARDRVSEQYF
TRBV6-5	NA	TRBD2	TRBJ2-1	CASSYSSGGAYNEQFF
TRBV28	NA	NA	TRBJ2-6	CASSSGYSGANVLTF
TRBV28	NA	NA	TRBJ1-1	CASGHQTEAFF
TRBV7-9	NA	NA	TRBJ2-1	CASSSLSEVHEQFF
TRBV7-2	once	NA	TRBJ1-4	CASKYFPGARNEKLFF
TRBV18	NA	TRBD2	TRBJ2-1	CASSPPNSGVFNEQFF
TRBV29-1	NA	NA	TRBJ1-1	CSVRSGFTEAFF